Shown below are 4 T cell receptor beta chains from a single sample sequenced in a study of cytomegalovirus exposure and HLA in healthy donors. PCR was performed using 60 Vbeta and 13 Jbeta primers. The table came from immunoSEQ multiplex PCR; TCRdb's copy has only in-frame clones and leaves some out. This sample has approximately 220,000 clones, with about four fifths found just once. Specimen: PBMCs. The receptor source for this set is a man younger than 45 in good health and CMV-seronegative.

CDR3 protein: CASSRDRVTYEQYF. CDR3 bases: TGTGCCAGCAGCCGGGACAGAGTCACCTACGAGCAGTACTTC. The chain combines TRBV6-1 with TRBJ2-7; TRBD1 aligns across 7 bases. Losses at the gene ends were 6 bases for V and 2 bases for J; bases not matched to a gene: 7. The CDR3 has 14 amino acids. CDR1 MNHNS and CDR2 SASEGT come from the germline V gene.

The chain employs TRBV7-9 and TRBJ2-5; tentative D call: TRBD2 (6 bases). The better agreement between TRBJ2-7 and the DNA end casts doubt on the J call. Germline CDR1 SEHNR, CDR2 FQNEAQ (reference sequence). The CDR3 loop spans 15 amino acids. In nucleotides, the CDR3 is TGTGCCAGCAGCTTAATAATCCAGGGAGGATACGAGCAGTACTTC. Its translation is CASSLIIQGGYEQYF.

This clone was recorded once. This sequence joins TRBV19 and TRBJ1-1, with 7 positions matching TRBD1. Trimming took 4 bases from V and 5 from J; bases not matched to a gene: 7. Germline V gives CDR1 LNHDA, CDR2 SQIVND (reference sequence). The CDR3 is 14 amino acids. The CDR3, as DNA: TGTGCCAGTAGTACGACAGGGCTCGGGACTGAAGCTTTCTTT. Its translation is CASSTTGLGTEAFF.

V gene TRBV19 combines with J gene TRBJ2-5; no clear D gene. The CDR3 totals 14 residues. Looked up from germline, CDR1 is LNHDA and CDR2 is SQIVND (reference sequence). V was cut by 5 bases and J by 3 bases, with 13 bases left in between. CDR3 region: CASSPLGREETQYF. In DNA, the CDR3 is TGTGCCAGTAGTCCCCTGGGTCGGGAAGAGACCCAGTACTTC.